Listed below are T cell receptor beta chains from one sample, sequenced in a study of Ad26.COV2.S vaccination and SARS-CoV-2 variants. This table comes from immunoSEQ multiplex PCR, and its TCRdb copy is limited to in-frame clones, with some not included. Of a few hundred thousand clones in the sample, roughly 87% are singletons; the top ten hold 2.9%. The sample was peripheral blood, taken in a trial of Ad26.COV2.S vaccine versus placebo. The receptors come from a person aged 18-60 years who received the Ad26.COV2.S COVID-19 vaccine or a placebo. CDR3s include the opening cysteine and the closing phenylalanine or tryptophan. Fields, in order: V gene, D gene, clone size, J gene, CDR3 DNA, CDR3 protein. The D gene is left open where the match is weak. Where a row states a size, it is once, few, many or the class of an expanded clone; other rows omit it.

>TRBV2|-|-|TRBJ2-2
TGTGCCAGCAGTGTATCAACGGCAGACGCCGGGGAGCTGTTTTTT
CASSVSTADAGELFF
>TRBV25-1|TRBD1|-|TRBJ2-5
TGTGCCAGCAGTGACAGGGGGCACCAAGAGACCCAGTACTTC
CASSDRGHQETQYF
>TRBV6-5|-|-|TRBJ1-1
TGTGCCAGCAGTTACGCGGGACTCACTGAAGCTTTCTTT
CASSYAGLTEAFF
>TRBV11-2|TRBD2|-|TRBJ2-7
TGTGCCAGCAGCGCCCTAGCGGGGGGCCACGAGCAGTACTTC
CASSALAGGHEQYF
>TRBV6-1|-|-|TRBJ1-5
TGTGCCAGCAGTGAAAAATGGGGCAAGAGCAATCAGCCCCAGCATTTT
CASSEKWGKSNQPQHF
>TRBV21-1|-|-|TRBJ1-2
TGTGCCAGCAGCAAATGCCCTCTGAGAGCCCCGCTCACCTTC
CASSKCPLRAPLTF
>TRBV30|-|-|TRBJ1-1
TGTGCCTGGAGTGTACAGGGTCTCAGGGCGAACACTGAAGCTTTCTTT
CAWSVQGLRANTEAFF
>TRBV6-6|TRBD2|-|TRBJ2-3
TGTGCCAGCAGTAATAGCGGGTTATACACAGATACGCAGTATTTT
CASSNSGLYTDTQYF
>TRBV18|-|-|TRBJ1-2
TGTGCCAGCTCACCTGGGGGGAATAACTATGGCTACACCTTC
CASSPGGNNYGYTF
>TRBV6-6|-|-|TRBJ1-2
TGTGCCAGCAGTCTTTATGCGGGCTATGGCTACACCTTC
CASSLYAGYGYTF
>TRBV7-9|-|-|TRBJ1-1
TGTGCCAGCAGCTTTGAGGACCCCCGTGAAGCTTTCTTT
CASSFEDPREAFF
>TRBV7-2|TRBD1|few|TRBJ2-6
TGTGCCAGCAGGGGACAGGTCGGCTCTGGGGCCAACGTCCTGACTTTC
CASRGQVGSGANVLTF
>TRBV3-1/TRBV3-2|-|-|TRBJ2-7
TGTGCCAGCAGCTATTCCAGGGGTGGGTACGAGCAGTACTTC
CASSYSRGGYEQYF
>TRBV5-6|TRBD1|-|TRBJ1-2
TGTGCCAGCAGAATACCGGGGATGGCAGGGGGTAACGGGGCCTATGGCTACACCTTC
CASRIPGMAGGNGAYGYTF
>TRBV5-4|-|-|TRBJ2-5
TGTGCCAGCAGCGCGGGGGCAAGGGATGGAGAGACCCAGTACTTC
CASSAGARDGETQYF
>TRBV6-1|-|-|TRBJ2-2
TGTGCCAGCAGTGCCCGTCAGGGGACCCCGAACACCGGGGAGCTGTTTTTT
CASSARQGTPNTGELFF
>TRBV6-6|-|once|TRBJ2-6
TGTGCCAGCGACCAATTGGGGGGAAGTGGGGCCAACGTCCTGACTTTC
CASDQLGGSGANVLTF
>TRBV4-2|-|-|TRBJ2-7
TGTGCCAGCAGCCCCCTCGGGAGTTCCTACGAGCAGTACTTC
CASSPLGSSYEQYF
>TRBV19|-|-|TRBJ2-5
TGTGCCAGTAGTAGAGGTCGGGGATACGAGACCCAGTACTTC
CASSRGRGYETQYF
>TRBV5-8|-|few|TRBJ2-1
TGTGCCAGCAGTTTACCCTCCTTCAAGGTCAATGAGCAGTTCTTC
CASSLPSFKVNEQFF
>TRBV11-2|TRBD2|-|TRBJ2-7
TGTGCCAGCAGCTTAGCTTTTGGCGGTACTAGCGGGGGGACCGAGCAGTACTTC
CASSLAFGGTSGGTEQYF
>TRBV13|TRBD1|-|TRBJ2-1
TGTGCCAGCAGCCACCCAGGGGGCAATGAGCAGTTCTTC
CASSHPGGNEQFF
>TRBV18|-|-|TRBJ2-1
TGTGCCAGCTCACCACCGGTCCAGGGAAGTAGCAATGAGCAGTTCTTC
CASSPPVQGSSNEQFF
>TRBV7-3|-|-|TRBJ1-2
TGTGCCCGAAGGACAGTTTTCTATGGCTACACCTTC
CARRTVFYGYTF
>TRBV3-1/TRBV3-2|TRBD2|once|TRBJ2-1
TGTGCCAGCGAGGGCGGGGGGGCTGGTCAGTTCTTC
CASEGGGAGQFF
>TRBV19|TRBD1|-|TRBJ2-7
TGTGCCAGTAGCCCCACCGGGACAGGGGGTGCCGAGCAGTACTTC
CASSPTGTGGAEQYF
>TRBV4-3|-|many|TRBJ1-2
TGCGCCAGCAGCCAAGATTCGAGGATAAACTATGGCTACACCTTC
CASSQDSRINYGYTF
>TRBV2|TRBD1|-|TRBJ1-1
TGTGCCAGCAGTCCCAGGACAGGGTACAACACTGAAGCTTTCTTT
CASSPRTGYNTEAFF
>TRBV6-2/TRBV6-3|-|-|TRBJ1-1
TGTGCCAGCAGCCTCGGGACTGAAGCTTTCTTT
CASSLGTEAFF
>TRBV29-1|-|-|TRBJ1-1
TGCAGCGGGGCCTCTAACACTGAAGCTTTCTTT
CSGASNTEAFF
>TRBV5-1|-|once|TRBJ2-5
TGCGCCAGCAGCCCCCGACAGGCAACTCAAGAGACCCAGTACTTC
CASSPRQATQETQYF
>TRBV13|-|-|TRBJ1-2
TGTGCCAGCAGCTTAGGCCGGAACTATGGCTACACCTTC
CASSLGRNYGYTF
>TRBV6-5|-|-|TRBJ1-1
TGTGCCAGCAGTTACCGGCAGGGGAAGGCTTTCTTT
CASSYRQGKAFF
>TRBV6-8|-|-|TRBJ2-2
TGTGCCAGCAGGGACAGTCCGAACACCGGGGAGCTGTTTTTT
CASRDSPNTGELFF
>TRBV7-2|-|-|TRBJ1-6
TGTGCCAGCAGCCTACAGCGGATGGGGCATTCACCCCTCCACTTT
CASSLQRMGHSPLHF